This is a list of T cell receptor beta chains from one sample in a study. One entry per CDR3 protein, called by TCRdb with MiXCR from the 5' RACE reads. This sample carries fewer than 55,000 distinct CDR3 sequences, around 23% of them seen once, and the ten largest clones take around 4.5%. Sequencing was performed on Tregs sorted from a lymph node. Receptor source: a female donor with breast cancer. Each CDR3 is given with its conserved first and last residue. Each record gives: J gene, CDR3 length, clone size, D gene, V gene, CDR3 protein, CDR3 DNA. The D gene is left open where the match is weak. Clone size appears in some rows only: once, few, many, or a class for an expanded clone.

TRBJ1-4,15,many,-,TRBV9,CASSVGGGGGEKLFF,TGTGCCAGCAGCGTAGGGGGGGGCGGAGGAGAAAAACTGTTTTTT
TRBJ1-1,15,-,TRBD1,TRBV27,CASNFRTGRGTEAFF,TGTGCCAGCAATTTCCGGACAGGGAGAGGGACTGAAGCTTTCTTT
TRBJ2-2,15,-,-,TRBV28,CASSDLGGRTGELFF,TGTGCCAGCAGCGACCTGGGGGGCCGCACCGGGGAGCTGTTTTTT
TRBJ2-7,16,-,-,TRBV5-1,CASSLVEGLDSYEQYF,TGCGCCAGCAGCTTGGTGGAGGGATTGGACTCCTACGAGCAGTACTTC
TRBJ2-7,14,few,TRBD1,TRBV5-1,CASSLAGQGYEQYF,TGCGCCAGCAGCTTGGCCGGACAGGGCTACGAGCAGTACTTC
TRBJ1-2,11,-,-,TRBV20-1,CSARTGYGYTF,TGCAGTGCTAGAACGGGGTATGGCTACACCTTC
TRBJ2-5,16,many,-,TRBV7-9,CASSLSGGGGQETQYF,TGTGCCAGCAGCTTATCGGGCGGCGGCGGGCAAGAGACCCAGTACTTC
TRBJ1-5,15,-,TRBD1,TRBV10-2,CAGSEPGQGKQPQHF,TGCGCCGGCAGTGAACCCGGACAGGGAAAACAGCCCCAGCATTTT
TRBJ2-3,15,-,-,TRBV6-5,CASSYRQFSTDTQYF,TGTGCCAGCAGTTACCGCCAGTTTAGCACAGATACGCAGTATTTT
TRBJ2-1,18,-,TRBD2,TRBV20-1,CSASAALAGAGSYNEQFF,TGCAGTGCCTCAGCGGCGCTAGCGGGAGCAGGTTCCTACAATGAGCAGTTCTTC
TRBJ1-4,14,few,-,TRBV12-3/TRBV12-4,CASSFGGQDEKLFF,TGTGCCAGCAGTTTCGGGGGACAAGATGAAAAACTGTTTTTT
TRBJ2-1,14,few,TRBD1,TRBV9,CASSGRDSRNEQFF,TGTGCCAGCAGCGGCCGGGACAGTCGCAATGAGCAGTTCTTC
TRBJ2-3,14,few,-,TRBV2,CASSPGTFTDTQYF,TGTGCCAGCAGCCCCGGGACATTTACAGATACGCAGTATTTT
TRBJ2-3,13,few,-,TRBV20-1,CSATGSGTDTQYF,TGCAGTGCTACAGGGTCCGGGACAGATACGCAGTATTTT
TRBJ2-1,12,many,-,TRBV20-1,CSARGDYNEQFF,TGCAGTGCTCGAGGGGATTACAATGAGCAGTTCTTC
TRBJ2-5,16,-,TRBD1,TRBV6-1,CASSTRDRGLGETQYF,TGTGCCAGCAGTACCCGGGACAGGGGGCTGGGAGAGACCCAGTACTTC
TRBJ1-1,15,-,-,TRBV11-2,CASSQRGAGNTEAFF,TGTGCCAGCAGCCAAAGGGGGGCGGGGAACACTGAAGCTTTCTTT
TRBJ2-7,15,-,-,TRBV5-1,CASSSTGGADHEQYF,TGCGCCAGCAGTTCTACAGGGGGGGCTGACCACGAGCAGTACTTC
TRBJ2-7,14,few,-,TRBV7-8,CASSLAGGWYEQYF,TGTGCCAGCAGCTTAGCCGGGGGTTGGTACGAGCAGTACTTC
TRBJ1-1,13,-,-,TRBV4-1,CASSQKGNTEAFF,TGCGCCAGCAGCCAAAAGGGGAACACTGAAGCTTTCTTT
TRBJ2-1,15,many,-,TRBV7-3,CASSLNLVPSHEQFF,TGTGCCAGCAGCTTAAATCTAGTTCCGTCACATGAGCAGTTCTTC
TRBJ2-4,14,many,-,TRBV20-1,CSARASEAKNIQYF,TGCAGTGCTAGGGCGAGTGAAGCCAAAAACATTCAGTACTTC
TRBJ2-3,16,many,-,TRBV30,CAWSATQPKRTDTQYF,TGTGCCTGGAGTGCCACACAACCAAAGCGCACAGATACGCAGTATTTT
TRBJ2-1,16,many,TRBD2,TRBV20-1,CSARDQLALSYNEQFF,TGCAGTGCTAGAGATCAACTAGCGCTCTCCTACAATGAGCAGTTCTTC
TRBJ2-5,15,few,TRBD1,TRBV5-1,CASSSDRGSQETQYF,TGCGCCAGCAGCTCGGACAGGGGATCACAAGAGACCCAGTACTTC
TRBJ2-3,14,-,-,TRBV5-1,CASSTDQATDTQYF,TGCGCCAGCAGCACGGACCAAGCAACAGATACGCAGTATTTT
TRBJ2-1,14,-,-,TRBV5-1,CASRDAPSYNEQFF,TGCGCCAGCCGGGACGCTCCCTCCTACAATGAGCAGTTCTTC
TRBJ1-1,12,many,TRBD1,TRBV20-1,CSAGQGATEAFF,TGCAGTGCCGGTCAGGGGGCCACTGAAGCTTTCTTT
TRBJ1-1,14,many,-,TRBV29-1,CSVRGGVMNTEAFF,TGCAGCGTAAGGGGTGGGGTGATGAACACTGAAGCTTTCTTT
TRBJ1-2,13,-,-,TRBV23-1,CASSLPRKDGYTF,TGCGCCAGCAGTCTACCCAGGAAGGATGGCTACACCTTC
TRBJ2-2,13,-,-,TRBV29-1,CSVEDGAPGELFF,TGCAGCGTTGAGGACGGGGCTCCCGGGGAGCTGTTTTTT
TRBJ2-2,16,few,-,TRBV20-1,CSARDGGGEGTGELFF,TGCAGTGCTAGAGATGGAGGGGGGGAAGGCACCGGGGAGCTGTTTTTT
TRBJ2-5,20,-,TRBD2,TRBV3-1,CASSQETRWGSGRAKETQYF,TGTGCCAGCAGCCAAGAAACGAGGTGGGGTAGCGGGAGGGCCAAAGAGACCCAGTACTTC
TRBJ1-1,14,many,-,TRBV7-3,CASSLGRANTEAFF,TGTGCCAGCAGCTTAGGCAGGGCGAACACTGAAGCTTTCTTT
TRBJ2-1,15,-,TRBD1,TRBV6-5,CASSPSGTGYNEQFF,TGTGCCAGCAGTCCGTCCGGGACAGGTTACAATGAGCAGTTCTTC
TRBJ2-3,16,many,TRBD1,TRBV28,CASSPGQASFTDTQYF,TGTGCCAGCAGCCCCGGACAGGCCTCTTTCACAGATACGCAGTATTTT
TRBJ2-2,14,-,-,TRBV5-1,CASSFRVGVQELFF,TGCGCCAGCAGCTTTAGGGTCGGGGTCCAGGAGCTGTTTTTT
TRBJ2-5,15,many,TRBD2,TRBV20-1,CSAKNSGRAGETQYF,TGCAGTGCGAAGAATAGCGGGAGGGCAGGAGAGACCCAGTACTTC
TRBJ2-7,15,many,TRBD1,TRBV27,CASSVRTGENYEQYF,TGTGCCAGCAGTGTCCGGACAGGGGAAAACTACGAGCAGTACTTC
TRBJ2-7,14,few,-,TRBV12-3/TRBV12-4,CASSPQVDSYEQYF,TGTGCCAGCAGTCCCCAGGTAGACTCCTACGAGCAGTACTTC
TRBJ2-4,15,-,TRBD1,TRBV7-9,CASSSRDRERDIQYF,TGTGCCAGCAGCAGTAGGGACAGGGAGAGAGACATTCAGTACTTC
TRBJ1-1,15,once,-,TRBV12-3/TRBV12-4,CASSLDRFLNTEAFF,TGTGCCAGCAGTTTAGACAGGTTCTTGAACACTGAAGCTTTCTTT
TRBJ2-7,13,few,-,TRBV4-1,CASSQGSLYEQYF,TGCGCCAGCAGCCAGGGATCTCTCTACGAGCAGTACTTC
TRBJ2-5,15,-,-,TRBV7-9,CASSLMQGAEETQYF,TGTGCCAGCAGCTTAATGCAGGGAGCGGAAGAGACCCAGTACTTC
TRBJ2-1,13,many,-,TRBV5-1,CASSWDGYNEQFF,TGCGCCAGCAGCTGGGACGGATACAATGAGCAGTTCTTC